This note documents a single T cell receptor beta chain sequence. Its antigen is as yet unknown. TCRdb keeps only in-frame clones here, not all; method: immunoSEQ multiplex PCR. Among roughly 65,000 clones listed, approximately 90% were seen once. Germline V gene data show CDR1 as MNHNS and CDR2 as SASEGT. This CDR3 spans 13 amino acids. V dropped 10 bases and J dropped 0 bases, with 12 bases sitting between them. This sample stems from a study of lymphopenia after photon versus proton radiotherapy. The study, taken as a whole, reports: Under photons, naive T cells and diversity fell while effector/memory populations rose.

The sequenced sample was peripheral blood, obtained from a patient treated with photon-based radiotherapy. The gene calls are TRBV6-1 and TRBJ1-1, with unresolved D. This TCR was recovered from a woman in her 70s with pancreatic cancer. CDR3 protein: CATRTVMNTEAFF. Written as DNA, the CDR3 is TGTGCCACCAGGACGGTCATGAACACTGAAGCTTTCTTT.